Sequencing of this T cell receptor beta chain was carried out in a study of blood T cells in healthy people across ages. It was with a sample-barcoded 5' primer and a J-beta primer mix that a second PCR of roughly 7 to 12 cycles was run. Every cDNA molecule carried a tag from a template-switch adaptor bearing 12 random nucleotides. TCRdb passed the 5' RACE reads through MiXCR, listing each CDR3 protein once. The sample contains some 800,000 distinct CDR3 sequences, 40% to 50% of which appear only once. No fewer than 6.5 million PBMCs went into each sample. To note about this clonotype: Antigen: not known.

The study's findings and limits: Significant beta diversity loss was already apparent by age approximately 42, declining roughly linearly.

The CDR3 loop spans 17 amino acids. Germline V gives CDR1 MNHNS, CDR2 SASEGT. V lost 4 bases, J lost 3 bases, and 7 bases stayed unmatched. This chain uses TRBV6-1 with TRBJ2-2; the match to TRBD2 covers 11 bases. The sequenced sample consisted of blood. This receptor was taken from a man in his sixties in good health. The CDR3 region has the DNA TGTGCCAGCAGTGTTAGCTTAGCGGGGGGGGACACCGGGGAGCTGTTTTTT. It yields the protein CASSVSLAGGDTGELFF.